This TCR beta chain derives from a study of T cells after yellow fever vaccination. Conversion of TCR transcripts into cDNA relied on 5'RACE template switching, which added a universal primer site and UMIs. Each CDR3 protein gets one entry after TCRdb re-called the 5' RACE reads with MiXCR. The sample yields 300,000 to 400,000 distinct CDR3 sequences, around 12% seen once. General study results and limits: Relatively few clonotypes were ones that appeared in both CD4 and CD8 compartments.

CDR3 length: 14 amino acids. The germline V and J ends were trimmed by 7 bases and 0 bases, with 10 bases remaining between them. This clonotype was seen a handful of times. Its antigen is not identified. Sample: CD4+ T cells sorted from PBMCs, taken 15 days after the yellow fever booster vaccination. This receptor was identified in a man aged 18 to 35 who received the YFV17D yellow fever vaccine. V is TRBV12-3 or TRBV12-4 and J is TRBJ1-5; D not resolved. The CDR3: CASTGVYSNQPQHF. CDR3 sequence (DNA): TGTGCCAGCACAGGAGTTTATAGCAATCAGCCCCAGCATTTT.